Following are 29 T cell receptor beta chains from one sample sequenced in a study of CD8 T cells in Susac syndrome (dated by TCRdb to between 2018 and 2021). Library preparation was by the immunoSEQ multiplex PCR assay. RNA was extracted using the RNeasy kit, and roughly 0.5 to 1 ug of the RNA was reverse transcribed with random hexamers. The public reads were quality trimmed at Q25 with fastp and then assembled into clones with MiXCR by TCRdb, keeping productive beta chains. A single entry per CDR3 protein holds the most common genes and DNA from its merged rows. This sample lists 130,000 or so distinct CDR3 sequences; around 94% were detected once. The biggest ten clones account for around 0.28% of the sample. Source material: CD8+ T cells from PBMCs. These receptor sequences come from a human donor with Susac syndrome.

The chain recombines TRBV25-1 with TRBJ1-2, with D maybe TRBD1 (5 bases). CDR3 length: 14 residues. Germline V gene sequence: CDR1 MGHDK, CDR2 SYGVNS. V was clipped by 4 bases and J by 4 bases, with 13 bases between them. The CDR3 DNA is TGTGCCAGCAGTGGCCCTCCGGGACGCTATGGCTACACCTTC. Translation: CASSGPPGRYGYTF.

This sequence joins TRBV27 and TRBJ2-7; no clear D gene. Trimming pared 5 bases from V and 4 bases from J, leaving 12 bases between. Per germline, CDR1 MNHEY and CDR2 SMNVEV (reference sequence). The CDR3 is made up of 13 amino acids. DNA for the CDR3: TGTGCCAGCAGTCCGGACCGGATATACGAGCAGTACTTC. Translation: CASSPDRIYEQYF.

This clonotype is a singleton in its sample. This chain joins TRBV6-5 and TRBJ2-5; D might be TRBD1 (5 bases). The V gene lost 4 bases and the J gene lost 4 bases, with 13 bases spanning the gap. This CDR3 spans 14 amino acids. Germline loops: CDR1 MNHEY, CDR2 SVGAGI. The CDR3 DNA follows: TGTGCCAGCAGTTCAAGGGAAGGGGTAGAGACCCAGTACTTC. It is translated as CASSSREGVETQYF.

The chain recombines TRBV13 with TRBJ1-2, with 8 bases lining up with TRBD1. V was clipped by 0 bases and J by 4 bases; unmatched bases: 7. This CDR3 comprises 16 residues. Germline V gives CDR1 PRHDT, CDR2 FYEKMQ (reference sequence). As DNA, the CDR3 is TGTGCCAGCAGCTTAGGCCCGGGACAGGCCCTCTATGGCTACACCTTC. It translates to CASSLGPGQALYGYTF.

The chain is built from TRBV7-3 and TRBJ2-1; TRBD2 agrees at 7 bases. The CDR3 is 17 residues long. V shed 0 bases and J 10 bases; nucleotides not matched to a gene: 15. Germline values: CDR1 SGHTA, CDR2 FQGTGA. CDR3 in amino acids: CASSLTLSVTPGGEQFF. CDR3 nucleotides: TGTGCCAGCAGCTTAACCCTTTCGGTGACCCCCGGGGGGGAGCAGTTCTTC.

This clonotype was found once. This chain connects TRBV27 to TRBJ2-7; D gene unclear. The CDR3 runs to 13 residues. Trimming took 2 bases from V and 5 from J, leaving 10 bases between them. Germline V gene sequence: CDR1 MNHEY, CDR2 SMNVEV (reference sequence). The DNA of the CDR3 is TGTGCCAGCAGTTTAACGGGTTGGGACGAGCAGTACTTC. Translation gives CASSLTGWDEQYF.

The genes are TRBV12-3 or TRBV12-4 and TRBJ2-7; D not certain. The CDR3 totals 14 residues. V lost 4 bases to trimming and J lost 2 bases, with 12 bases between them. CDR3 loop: CASSYPGRAYEQYF. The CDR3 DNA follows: TGTGCCAGCAGTTATCCCGGAAGGGCCTACGAGCAGTACTTC.

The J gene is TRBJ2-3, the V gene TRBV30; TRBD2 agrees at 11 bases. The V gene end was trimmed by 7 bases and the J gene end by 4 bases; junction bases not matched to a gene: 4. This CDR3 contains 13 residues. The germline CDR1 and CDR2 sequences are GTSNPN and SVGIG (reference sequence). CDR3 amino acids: CASTSGGPDTQYF. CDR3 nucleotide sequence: TGTGCCTCCACTAGCGGGGGTCCAGATACGCAGTATTTT.

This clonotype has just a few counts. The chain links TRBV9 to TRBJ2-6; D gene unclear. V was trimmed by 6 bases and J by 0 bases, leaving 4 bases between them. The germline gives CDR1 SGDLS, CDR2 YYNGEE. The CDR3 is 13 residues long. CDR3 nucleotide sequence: TGTGCCAGCACCAGCTCTGGGGCCAACGTCCTGACTTTC. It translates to CASTSSGANVLTF.

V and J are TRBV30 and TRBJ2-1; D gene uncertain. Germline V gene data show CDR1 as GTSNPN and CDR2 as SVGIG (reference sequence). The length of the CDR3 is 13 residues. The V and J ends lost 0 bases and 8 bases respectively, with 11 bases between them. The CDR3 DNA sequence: TGTGCCTGGAGTGTAGTGTTTCCGGATGAGCAGTTCTTC. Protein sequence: CAWSVVFPDEQFF. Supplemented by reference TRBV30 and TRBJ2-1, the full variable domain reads SQTIHQWPATLVQPVGSPLSLECTVEGTSNPNLYWYRQAAGRGLQLLFYSVGIGQISSEVPQNLSASRPQDRQFILSSKKLLLSDSGFYLCAWSVVFPDEQFFGPGTRLTVL.

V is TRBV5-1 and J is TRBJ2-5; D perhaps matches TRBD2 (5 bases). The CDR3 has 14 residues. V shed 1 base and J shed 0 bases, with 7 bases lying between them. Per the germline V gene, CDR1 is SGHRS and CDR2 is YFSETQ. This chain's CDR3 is CASSLPGNQETQYF. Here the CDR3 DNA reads TGCGCCAGCAGCTTGCCGGGAAACCAAGAGACCCAGTACTTC.

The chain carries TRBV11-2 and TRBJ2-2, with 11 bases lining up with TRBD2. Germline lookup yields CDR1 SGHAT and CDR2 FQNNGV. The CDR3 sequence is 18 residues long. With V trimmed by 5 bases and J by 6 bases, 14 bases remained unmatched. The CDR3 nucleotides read TGTGCCAGCAGCGTCCGGGAGGTAGCGGGGGGGTCCGCCGGGGAGCTGTTTTTT. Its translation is CASSVREVAGGSAGELFF.

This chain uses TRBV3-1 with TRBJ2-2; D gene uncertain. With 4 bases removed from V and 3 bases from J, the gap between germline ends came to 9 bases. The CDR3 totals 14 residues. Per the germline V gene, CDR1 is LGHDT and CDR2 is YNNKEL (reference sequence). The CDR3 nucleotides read TGTGCCAGCAGCCGGCCTCCACACACCGGGGAGCTGTTTTTT. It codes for CASSRPPHTGELFF.

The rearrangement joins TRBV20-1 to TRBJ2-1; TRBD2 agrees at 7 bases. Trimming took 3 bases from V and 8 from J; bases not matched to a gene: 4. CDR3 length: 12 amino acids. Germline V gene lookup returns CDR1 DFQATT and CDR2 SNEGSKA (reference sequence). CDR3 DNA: TGCAGTGCTAGTATTGGGGGGGATGAGCAGTTCTTC. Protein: CSASIGGDEQFF.

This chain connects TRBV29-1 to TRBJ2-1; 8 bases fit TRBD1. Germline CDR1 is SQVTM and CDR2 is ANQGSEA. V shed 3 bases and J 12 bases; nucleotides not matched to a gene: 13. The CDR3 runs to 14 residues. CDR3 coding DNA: TGCAGCGTTGAGTCGGACAGGGTCCCTATAGGGCAGTTCTTC. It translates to CSVESDRVPIGQFF.

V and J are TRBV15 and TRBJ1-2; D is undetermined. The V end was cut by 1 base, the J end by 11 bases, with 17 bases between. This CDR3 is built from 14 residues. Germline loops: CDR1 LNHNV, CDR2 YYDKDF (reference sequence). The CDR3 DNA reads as TGTGCCACCAGCAGAGTAACGTCCGGAGAAAGGTACACCTTC. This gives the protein CATSRVTSGERYTF.

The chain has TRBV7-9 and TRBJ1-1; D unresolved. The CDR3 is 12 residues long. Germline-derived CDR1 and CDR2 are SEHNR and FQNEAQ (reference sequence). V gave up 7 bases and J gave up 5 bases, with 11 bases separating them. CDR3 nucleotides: TGTGCCAGCACCCCGTCCGGGACTGAAGCTTTCTTT. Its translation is CASTPSGTEAFF.

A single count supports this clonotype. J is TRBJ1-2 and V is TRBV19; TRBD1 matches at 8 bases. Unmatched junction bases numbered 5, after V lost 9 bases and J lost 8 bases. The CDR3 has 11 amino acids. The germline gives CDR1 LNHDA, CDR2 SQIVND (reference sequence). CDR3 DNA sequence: TGTGCCAGCCTCGACAGGGGCGGCTACACCTTC. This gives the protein CASLDRGGYTF.

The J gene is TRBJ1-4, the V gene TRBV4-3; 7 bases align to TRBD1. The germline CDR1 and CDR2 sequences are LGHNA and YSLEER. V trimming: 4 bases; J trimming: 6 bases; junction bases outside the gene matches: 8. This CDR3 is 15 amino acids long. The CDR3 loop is CASSRSGTEYEKLFF. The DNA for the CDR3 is TGCGCCAGCAGCCGTAGTGGGACAGAATATGAAAAACTGTTTTTT.

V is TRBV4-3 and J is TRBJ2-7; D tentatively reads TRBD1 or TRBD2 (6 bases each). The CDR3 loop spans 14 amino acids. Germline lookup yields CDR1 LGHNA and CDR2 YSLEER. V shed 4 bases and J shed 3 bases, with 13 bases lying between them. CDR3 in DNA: TGCGCCAGCAGCCCGCGAGGGGGGCACTACGAGCAGTACTTC. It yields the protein CASSPRGGHYEQYF.

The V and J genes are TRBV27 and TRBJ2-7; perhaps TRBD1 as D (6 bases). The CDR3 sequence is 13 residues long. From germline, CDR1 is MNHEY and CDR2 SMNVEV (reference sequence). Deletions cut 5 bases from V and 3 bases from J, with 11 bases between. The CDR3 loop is CASSHSTGYEQYF. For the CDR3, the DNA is TGTGCCAGCAGTCACTCGACAGGCTACGAGCAGTACTTC.

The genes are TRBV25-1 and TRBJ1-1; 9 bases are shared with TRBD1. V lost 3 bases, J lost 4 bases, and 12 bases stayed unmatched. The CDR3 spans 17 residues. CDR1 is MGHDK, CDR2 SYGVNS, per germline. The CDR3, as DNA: TGTGCCAGCAGTGACCCCGCGACAGGGGGTCGGGTCACTGAAGCTTTCTTT. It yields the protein CASSDPATGGRVTEAFF.

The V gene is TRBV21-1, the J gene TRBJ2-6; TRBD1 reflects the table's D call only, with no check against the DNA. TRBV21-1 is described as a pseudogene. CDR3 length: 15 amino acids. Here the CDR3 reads CASLYRGSGANVLTF. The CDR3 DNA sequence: TGTGCCAGCTTATACAGGGGTTCTGGGGCCAACGTCCTGACTTTC.

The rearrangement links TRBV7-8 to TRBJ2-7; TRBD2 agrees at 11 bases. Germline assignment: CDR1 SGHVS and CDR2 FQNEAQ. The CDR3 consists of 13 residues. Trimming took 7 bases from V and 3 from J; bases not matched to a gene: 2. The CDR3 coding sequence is TGTGCCAGCACCGGGACTAGCGGCTACGAGCAGTACTTC. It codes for CASTGTSGYEQYF.

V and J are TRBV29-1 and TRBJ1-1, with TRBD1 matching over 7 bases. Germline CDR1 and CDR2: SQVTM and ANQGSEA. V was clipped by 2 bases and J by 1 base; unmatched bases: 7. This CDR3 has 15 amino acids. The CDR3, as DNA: TGCAGCGTTGAACCTTACGGACAGGAGAACACTGAAGCTTTCTTT. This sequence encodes CSVEPYGQENTEAFF. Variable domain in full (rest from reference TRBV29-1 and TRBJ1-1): SAVISQKPSRDICQRGTSLTIQCQVDSQVTMMFWYRQQPGQSLTLIATANQGSEATYESGFVIDKFPISRPNLTFSTLTVSNMSPEDSSIYLCSVEPYGQENTEAFFGQGTRLTVV.

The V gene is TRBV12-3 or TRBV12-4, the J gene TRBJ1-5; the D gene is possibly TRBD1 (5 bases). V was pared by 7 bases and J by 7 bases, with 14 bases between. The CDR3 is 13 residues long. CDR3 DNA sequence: TGTGCCAGCACCGACGGGGCGGGACAGCCCCAGCATTTT. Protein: CASTDGAGQPQHF.

CDR3 sequence: CASSTGREQETQYF. CDR3 DNA: TGCGCCAGCAGTACGGGCCGGGAACAAGAGACCCAGTACTTC. The chain joins TRBV4-1 to TRBJ2-5; possible D gene TRBD2, 5 bases. Germline CDR1 is MGHRA and CDR2 is YSYEKL. This CDR3 is built from 14 residues. V gave up 6 bases and J gave up 2 bases, with 13 bases separating them.

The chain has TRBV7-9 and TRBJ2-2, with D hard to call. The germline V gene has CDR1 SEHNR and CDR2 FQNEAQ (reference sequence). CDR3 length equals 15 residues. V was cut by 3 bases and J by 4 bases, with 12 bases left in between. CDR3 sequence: CASSFFDLFTGELFF. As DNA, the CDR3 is TGTGCCAGCAGCTTTTTTGACCTTTTCACCGGGGAGCTGTTTTTT.

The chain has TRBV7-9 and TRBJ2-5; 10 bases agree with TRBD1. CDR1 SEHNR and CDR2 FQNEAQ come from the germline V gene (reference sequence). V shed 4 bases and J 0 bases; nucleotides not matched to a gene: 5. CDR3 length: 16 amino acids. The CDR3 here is CASSSTDRGYQETQYF. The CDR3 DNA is TGTGCCAGCAGCTCTACGGACAGGGGGTACCAAGAGACCCAGTACTTC.